Included here is one T cell receptor (beta chain) sequence, with context. Its antigen is unidentified. These data belong to a study of OX40 agonist ivuxolimab in advanced cancers. As for the study in general: Intravenous ivuxolimab at 0.01 to 10 mg/kg was given to patients every 2 weeks. Study observations and caveats: In general, CD8+ T cells held more expanded clones than CD4+ did, on average.

Trimming pared 5 bases from V and 0 bases from J, leaving 12 bases between. This CDR3 is 15 amino acids long. Per germline, CDR1 LNHDA and CDR2 SQIVND (reference sequence). The data were produced by immunoSEQ multiplex PCR, yet TCRdb's version contains in-frame clones alone and is incomplete. This table holds 55,000 to 80,000 clones, 80% to 90% found once. The material was CD4+ or CD8+ T cells sorted from blood, obtained in a trial of the OX40 agonist ivuxolimab. The chain carries TRBV19 and TRBJ2-3; D may be TRBD1 or TRBD2 (5 bases each). This clonotype was sampled from an adult with an advanced solid tumor such as melanoma, head and neck, liver or kidney cancer. The CDR3 spells CASSRWGISTDTQYF. The CDR3 coding sequence is TGTGCCAGTAGTCGGTGGGGGATTAGCACAGATACGCAGTATTTT.